The 10 T cell receptor beta chains below come from one sample, sequenced in a study of blood T cells in healthy people across ages. The use of a sample-barcoded 5' primer and a J-beta primer mix characterized a second PCR of about 6 to 11 cycles. Each CDR3 protein is one row after TCRdb ran MiXCR on the 5' RACE reads. The sample lists 600,000 to 1,000,000 distinct CDR3 sequences; 20% to 25% were seen once. This same sample was also part of a study on T cells of mothers and their children.

The sequencing input was blood. These receptors came from a boy aged 5-17 years in good health.

This clonotype was detected a few times. The J gene is TRBJ2-3, the V gene TRBV29-1, with 10 bases that match TRBD2. CDR1 is SQVTM and CDR2 is ANQGSEA in the germline V gene. The trim removed 6 bases at V and 0 bases at J, leaving 3 bases unmatched. The CDR3 extends over 14 amino acids. The CDR3 bases are TGCAGCGTCGGGACTAGCGATAGCACAGATACGCAGTATTTT. Encoded protein: CSVGTSDSTDTQYF.

This clonotype showed up just a few times. This chain links TRBV3-1 with TRBJ2-7, with D tentatively TRBD2 (5 bases). From germline, CDR1 is LGHDT and CDR2 YNNKEL (reference sequence). The CDR3 has 15 amino acids. Trimming took off 0 bases at V and 2 bases at J, with 11 bases between the two ends. Written as DNA, the CDR3 is TGTGCCAGCAGCCAAGAGGTAGCGACGCCCTACGAGCAGTACTTC. Translation gives CASSQEVATPYEQYF.

This clonotype was counted only a few times. The rearrangement links TRBV7-2 to TRBJ2-5, with 11 bases matching TRBD2. With 4 bases clipped from V and 8 bases from J, the junction kept 12 bases outside the gene matches. The CDR3 runs to 16 residues. Germline assignment: CDR1 SGHTA and CDR2 FQGNSA. In DNA, the CDR3 is TGTGCCAGCAGCTCCCAACTAGCGGGGGATAAGAGAACCCAGTACTTC. Protein sequence: CASSSQLAGDKRTQYF.

This clonotype has more than one count but fewer than ten. The chain is built from TRBV6-5 and TRBJ2-7; D gene ambiguous. V was pared by 6 bases and J by 2 bases, with 11 bases between. Germline V CDR1 and CDR2: MNHEY, SVGAGI. This CDR3 comprises 13 residues. CDR3 coding DNA: TGTGCCAGCAGCGAGGTGGGTCCCTACGAGCAGTACTTC. Encoded protein: CASSEVGPYEQYF.

This clonotype occurred a few times. The gene calls are TRBV20-1 and TRBJ1-2; weak D call: TRBD1 (5 bases). This CDR3 comprises 15 residues. Trimming removed 1 base from V and 4 bases from J, with 16 bases in between. Germline loops: CDR1 DFQATT, CDR2 SNEGSKA (reference sequence). The CDR3 region has the DNA TGCAGTGCTAGAGTAGCCGGGACGGGGATCTATGGCTACACCTTC. It encodes CSARVAGTGIYGYTF.

Worth noting for this clonotype: One end of the junction varies from germline; a read error may be responsible. The rearrangement uses TRBV4-1 and TRBJ2-1, with a tentative D call TRBD2 (6 bases). Germline lookup yields CDR1 MGHRA and CDR2 YSYEKL. This CDR3 has 15 amino acids. CDR3 sequence reads: CASSQEARGYKEQFF. The CDR3 bases are TGCGCCAGCAGCCAAGAAGCTCGGGGGTACAAAGAGCAGTTCTTC.

This clonotype turned up a few times. V is TRBV28 and J is TRBJ1-5; 7 bases are a match to TRBD1. CDR3 length equals 14 residues. Germline V gives CDR1 MDHEN, CDR2 SYDVKM. Losses at the gene ends were 2 bases for V and 4 bases for J; bases not matched to a gene: 2. CDR3 protein: CASSLRTGNQPQHF. DNA for the CDR3: TGTGCCAGCAGTTTACGGACAGGAAATCAGCCCCAGCATTTT.

This clonotype was observed a handful of times. The genes are TRBV29-1 and TRBJ2-1; possible D gene TRBD1, 6 bases. The CDR3 has 12 residues. The germline V and J ends were trimmed by 3 bases and 5 bases, with 8 bases remaining between them. Germline values: CDR1 SQVTM, CDR2 ANQGSEA. The CDR3 loop reads CSVDRGNNEQFF. The DNA for the CDR3 is TGCAGCGTTGACAGGGGAAACAATGAGCAGTTCTTC.

This clonotype has a count of ten or more. The chain links TRBV7-9 to TRBJ2-7; tentatively, D is TRBD1 or TRBD2 (5 bases each). The V gene lost 4 bases and the J gene lost 0 bases, with 16 bases spanning the gap. From germline, CDR1 is SEHNR and CDR2 FQNEAQ (reference sequence). The CDR3 spans 16 residues. The CDR3 reads CASSSTGTGSSYEQYF. CDR3 nucleotide sequence: TGTGCCAGCAGCTCCACCGGGACGGGGAGCTCCTACGAGCAGTACTTC. Complete variable domain (other parts from reference TRBV7-9 and TRBJ2-7): DTGVSQNPRHKITKRGQNVTFRCDPISEHNRLYWYRQTLGQGPEFLTYFQNEAQLEKSRLLSDRFSAERPKGSFSTLEIQRTEQGDSAMYLCASSSTGTGSSYEQYFGPGTRLTVT.

This clonotype showed up just once. The chain couples TRBV6-1 to TRBJ2-7, with 7 bases lining up with TRBD1. Germline assignment: CDR1 MNHNS and CDR2 SASEGT. V lost 5 bases to trimming and J lost 0 bases; unmatched junction nucleotides: 10. This CDR3 has 16 residues. The CDR3 spells CASSPTGLMSSYEQYF. CDR3 DNA: TGTGCCAGCAGTCCGACAGGGTTGATGAGCTCCTACGAGCAGTACTTC.